The 20 T cell receptor beta chains below were found in one sample sequenced in a study of post-analysis software for immune sequencing data. Study observations and caveats: Included in a set of about 5 TRBV segments more frequent in patients than controls were TRBV5-6, TRBV5-1 and TRBV20-1.

No antigens are known for them. Included in the TCR beta cDNA libraries were unique molecular identifiers. TCRdb re-called the PCR reads with MiXCR, one entry per CDR3 protein. In the table there are about 810,000 distinct CDR3 sequences, about 50% of which are singletons. What was sequenced was blood. The receptors were sampled from a girl aged 5 to 17 with multiple sclerosis.

V gene TRBV12-3 or TRBV12-4 combines with J gene TRBJ2-3, with 7 bases identical to TRBD2. V dropped 0 bases and J dropped 1; count of bases not matched to a gene: 4. CDR3 length equals 16 residues. The CDR3 spells CASSLAPSGRTDTQYF. The CDR3 DNA reads as TGTGCCAGCAGTTTAGCTCCTAGCGGCCGCACAGATACGCAGTATTTT.

This clonotype was picked up one time. This rearrangement joins TRBV29-1 to TRBJ2-3; TRBD2 matches at 14 bases. The CDR3 sequence is 15 residues long. Germline-derived CDR1 and CDR2 are SQVTM and ANQGSEA. Losses at the gene ends were 3 bases for V and 4 bases for J; bases not matched to a gene: 3. CDR3: CSVERTSGGSDTQYF. DNA of the CDR3: TGCAGCGTTGAGAGGACTAGCGGGGGGTCAGATACGCAGTATTTT.

J is TRBJ2-3 and V is TRBV5-5; TRBD1 matches 7 bases. With 5 bases clipped from V and 2 bases from J, the junction kept 11 bases outside the gene matches. CDR1 SGHKS and CDR2 YYEKEE come from the germline V gene (reference sequence). This CDR3 is built from 16 residues. As DNA, the CDR3 is TGTGCCAGCAGTCGACAGGGCCCCGGATCCACAGATACGCAGTATTTT. It is translated as CASSRQGPGSTDTQYF.

This clonotype was detected only a few times. This chain joins TRBV4-1 and TRBJ2-5; D may be TRBD2 (6 bases). The germline CDR1 and CDR2 sequences are MGHRA and YSYEKL. The CDR3 spans 14 residues. Trimming left V 3 bases short and J 1 base short, with 9 bases between. CDR3 protein: CASSQSGLQETQYF. The CDR3 DNA reads TGCGCCAGCAGCCAGTCGGGACTCCAAGAGACCCAGTACTTC.

The V call is TRBV15, the J call TRBJ2-7; a weak D match, TRBD2 (7 bases). The V gene's germline CDR1 is LNHNV and CDR2 YYDKDF (reference sequence). V was cut by 0 bases and J by 0 bases, with 9 bases left in between. The CDR3 is 15 residues long. Here the CDR3 DNA reads TGTGCCACCAGCAGAGATCGGGGGGCCTCCTACGAGCAGTACTTC. Translation gives CATSRDRGASYEQYF.

In nucleotides, the CDR3 is TGTGCCAGCAGCCCACGACAGGGTTCTTATGGCTACACCTTC. Its protein product is CASSPRQGSYGYTF. V and J are TRBV7-9 and TRBJ1-2, with 7 bases fitting TRBD1. The V gene end was trimmed by 5 bases and the J gene end by 5 bases; junction bases not matched to a gene: 8. Germline assignment: CDR1 SEHNR and CDR2 FQNEAQ (reference sequence). This CDR3 spans 14 amino acids.

The rearrangement links TRBV5-1 to TRBJ2-1; the D is unclear. The germline V gene has CDR1 SGHRS and CDR2 YFSETQ. Between the trimmed V and J ends, which lost 0 bases and 7 bases, there was a span of 17 bases. The CDR3 consists of 16 residues. The DNA for the CDR3 is TGCGCCAGCAGCTTGGGAAGTGGCCGATACACGAATGAGCAGTTCTTC. Residues: CASSLGSGRYTNEQFF.

V and J are TRBV29-1 and TRBJ1-2; no firm D call. From germline, CDR1 is SQVTM and CDR2 ANQGSEA. V lost 3 bases to trimming and J lost 12 bases, with 8 bases between them. CDR3 length: 9 residues. The CDR3 sequence is CSVDAVNTF. The CDR3 coding sequence is TGCAGCGTTGACGCCGTCAACACCTTC.

This clonotype was picked up a small number of times. The chain is built from TRBV7-6 and TRBJ2-5; unclear D gene. Germline CDR1 SGHVS, CDR2 FNYEAQ. V lost 0 bases and J lost 5, with 13 bases in between. The CDR3 runs to 15 residues. CDR3 sequence: CASSLALRISETQYF. The DNA of the CDR3 is TGTGCCAGCAGCTTAGCTTTAAGAATCTCTGAGACCCAGTACTTC. The full variable domain, completed using reference TRBV7-6 and TRBJ2-5, is GAGVSQSPRYKVTKRGQDVALRCDPISGHVSLYWYRQALGQGPEFLTYFNYEAQQDKSGLPNDRFSAERPEGSISTLTIQRTEQRDSAMYRCASSLALRISETQYFGPGTRLLVL.

This chain uses TRBV6-1 with TRBJ2-7, with D perhaps TRBD1 or TRBD2 (5 bases each). Germline loops: CDR1 MNHNS, CDR2 SASEGT. Trimming left V 8 bases short and J 12 bases short, with 20 bases between. This CDR3 has 12 amino acids. CDR3 in DNA: TGTGCCAGCGTTCCCGGGACGGGGTTGGCGTACTTC. This gives the protein CASVPGTGLAYF.

This clonotype was counted between two and nine times. The chain uses TRBV14 and TRBJ2-7; D is uncertain. Germline CDR1 reads SGHDN; CDR2 reads FVKESK. The CDR3 loop spans 15 amino acids. Trimming pared 1 base from V and 2 bases from J, leaving 12 bases between. DNA of the CDR3: TGTGCCAGCAGCCAAGCCGGCAGGCTACCCTACGAGCAGTACTTC. This codes for CASSQAGRLPYEQYF.

This clonotype was recorded a few times. The chain employs TRBV20-1 and TRBJ2-3, with 7 bases matching TRBD2. Germline CDR1 and CDR2: DFQATT and SNEGSKA (reference sequence). The CDR3 loop spans 14 amino acids. V lost 3 bases, J lost 4 bases, and 7 bases stayed unmatched. DNA of the CDR3: TGCAGTGCTAGTAGCGGGCCGAGGGCAGATACGCAGTATTTT. It encodes CSASSGPRADTQYF.

This clonotype was seen a handful of times. This chain uses TRBV12-3 or TRBV12-4 with TRBJ2-7; 9 positions match TRBD1. The CDR3 totals 14 residues. V was pared by 8 bases and J by 6 bases, with 11 bases of the junction left unmatched. The CDR3 DNA follows: TGTGCCAGCGGAGCCGGGACAGGGCTTCGCGAGCAGTACTTC. It encodes CASGAGTGLREQYF.

This clonotype has only a few counts. Here the CDR3 omits its conserved ending phenylalanine or tryptophan, so a read error is the likely source. The CDR3, as DNA: TGTGCCAGCAGCTTATTGGGTACGCTAACTAGCGGGGGAATCACAGATACGCAGTATTTG. Translated, it gives CASSLLGTLTSGGITDTQYL. This chain joins TRBV7-3 and TRBJ2-3; 11 bases fit TRBD2. Germline values: CDR1 SGHTA, CDR2 FQGTGA. V dropped 2 bases and J dropped 2; count of bases not matched to a gene: 15. The CDR3 loop spans 20 amino acids.

The rearrangement joins TRBV7-3 to TRBJ2-7; 12 bases agree with TRBD2. Germline V gene data show CDR1 as SGHTA and CDR2 as FQGTGA. The CDR3 is 15 residues long. V shed 5 bases and J 3 bases; nucleotides not matched to a gene: 5. CDR3 amino acids: CASSRLAGAYYEQYF. For the CDR3, the DNA is TGTGCCAGCAGCCGACTAGCGGGGGCCTACTACGAGCAGTACTTC.

This rearrangement joins TRBV5-1 to TRBJ1-2; the match to TRBD1 covers 9 bases. The germline CDR1 and CDR2 sequences are SGHRS and YFSETQ. With 3 bases clipped from V and 5 bases from J, the junction kept 8 bases outside the gene matches. The CDR3 loop spans 15 amino acids. The CDR3 spells CASSSPSTGGYGYTF. Written as DNA, the CDR3 is TGCGCCAGCAGCTCCCCATCGACAGGGGGGTATGGCTACACCTTC.

This clonotype appeared a few times. The chain employs TRBV5-1 and TRBJ2-5, with 7 positions matching TRBD1. Germline assignment: CDR1 SGHRS and CDR2 YFSETQ. V shed 4 bases, J shed 5 bases, and the junction held 8 bases outside the gene matches. The CDR3 extends over 14 amino acids. The CDR3 nucleotides are TGCGCCAGCAGCGGGACAGCCTCATGGGAGACCCAGTACTTC. Translating it yields CASSGTASWETQYF. The complete variable domain, with remaining parts taken from reference TRBV5-1 and TRBJ2-5, reads KAGVTQTPRYLIKTRGQQVTLSCSPISGHRSVSWYQQTPGQGLQFLFEYFSETQRNKGNFPGRFSGRQFSNSRSEMNVSTLELGDSALYLCASSGTASWETQYFGPGTRLLVL.

The chain recombines TRBV10-3 with TRBJ2-7, with D perhaps TRBD2 (6 bases). Per germline, CDR1 ENHRY and CDR2 SYGVKD. The CDR3 loop spans 15 amino acids. V shed 1 base and J shed 2 bases, with 12 bases lying between them. The CDR3 DNA reads as TGTGCCATCAGTGAGTTGGGGGGTACCACCTACGAGCAGTACTTC. It codes for CAISELGGTTYEQYF.

This clonotype was counted only a few times. This chain links TRBV5-1 with TRBJ2-1; no firm D call. This CDR3 has 15 residues. Germline values: CDR1 SGHRS, CDR2 YFSETQ. Trimming removed 2 bases from V and 0 bases from J, with 9 bases in between. The CDR3 DNA sequence: TGCGCCAGCAGCTTTGGACCGAGCTCCTACAATGAGCAGTTCTTC. Encoded protein: CASSFGPSSYNEQFF.

The chain couples TRBV7-8 to TRBJ2-7; 7 positions agree with TRBD1. The germline V gene has CDR1 SGHVS and CDR2 FQNEAQ. Trimming cost V 2 bases and J 3 bases; bases outside gene matches: 4. This CDR3 is built from 14 residues. CDR3 bases: TGTGCCAGCAGCTTAATAACAGGGGTCTACGAGCAGTACTTC. Translation gives CASSLITGVYEQYF.